This TCR beta chain was sequenced during a study of blood T cell repertoires in COVID-19. Looking at the study overall: PBMCs, B-cell-depleted T cells, or T cells provided the cDNA or gDNA that made up the material.

Per the authors' pipeline: Amplification from reference gene primers served as the basis for estimated nucleated cell counts. Data came from immunoSEQ multiplex PCR; TCRdb stores just in-frame clones and leaves some out. V and J calls and clone size are copied from that table; D and trimming were computed from the DNA. The table lists 300,000 to 350,000 clones, around 82% of them singletons, with just under 3% in the top ten. The CDR3 totals 17 residues. J gave up 2 bases and V 6 bases, and 10 bases lay outside the gene matches. From germline, CDR1 is MNHEY and CDR2 SVGEGT. The chain combines TRBV6-2 or TRBV6-3 with TRBJ1-5; 10 bases map to TRBD1. The receptor comes from a man aged 25-45 years with active or convalescent COVID-19. The sequenced sample consisted of peripheral blood. The CDR3 spells CASSLPGQGFRNQPQHF. The CDR3 DNA follows: TGTGCCAGCAGCTTACCGGGACAGGGGTTTCGCAATCAGCCCCAGCATTTT.